These 14 T cell receptor beta chains were sequenced from one sample in a study of early T cells in non-severe SARS-CoV-2 infection. TCRdb used MiXCR to reprocess the 5' RACE reads, holding one entry per CDR3 protein. The sample contains about 64,000 distinct CDR3 sequences, 7% to 10% of which appear only once. The specimen comprised whole blood, sampled at baseline. The receptors shown here come from an adult who was a healthcare worker with PCR-confirmed SARS-CoV-2 infection or an uninfected control (not recorded which).

This clonotype was observed many times. V usage is TRBV24-1 and J usage is TRBJ2-3, with 8 nucleotides matching TRBD1. This CDR3 contains 18 residues. V lost 4 bases and J lost 4; bases outside the gene matches: 15. Germline CDR1 is KGHDR and CDR2 is SFDVKD. CDR3 coding DNA: TGTGCCACCAGTGACTCCACCCAGGGGGCAGGATGGGCAGATACGCAGTATTTT. It yields the protein CATSDSTQGAGWADTQYF.

The table lists this clonotype with a few counts. The chain joins TRBV6-1 to TRBJ2-1; possibly TRBD1 or TRBD2 for D (6 bases each). The CDR3 loop spans 16 amino acids. Trimming stripped 1 base from V and 2 bases from J, with 12 bases between. CDR1 MNHNS and CDR2 SASEGT come from the germline V gene. This CDR3 reads CASSEVPGGPYNEQFF. CDR3 bases: TGTGCCAGCAGTGAAGTCCCCGGGGGCCCCTACAATGAGCAGTTCTTC.

This clonotype was counted between two and nine times. The gene calls are TRBV7-9 and TRBJ2-2; 7 bases match TRBD1. V was clipped by 5 bases and J by 1 base; unmatched bases: 7. Germline CDR1 and CDR2: SEHNR and FQNEAQ (reference sequence). The CDR3 consists of 16 residues. CDR3 region: CASSRPGQMNTGELFF. The CDR3 coding sequence is TGTGCCAGCAGCCGACCGGGACAGATGAACACCGGGGAGCTGTTTTTT.

A few counts support this clonotype. The chain combines TRBV27 with TRBJ2-3; no firm D call. The CDR3 contains 12 residues. V was shortened by 5 bases and J by 8 bases, with 11 bases between the two germline ends. Germline CDR1 MNHEY, CDR2 SMNVEV (reference sequence). This chain's CDR3 is CASSTSLGTQYF. As DNA, the CDR3 is TGTGCCAGCAGTACCTCCTTGGGTACGCAGTATTTT.

This clonotype was observed a handful of times. This chain uses TRBV7-6 with TRBJ1-5; 7 nucleotides match TRBD1. Trimming removed 1 base from V and 3 bases from J; junction bases left unmatched: 6. The CDR3 is 16 amino acids. The germline V gene has CDR1 SGHVS and CDR2 FNYEAQ. CDR3 sequence reads: CASSLGSGGINQPQHF. The DNA for the CDR3 is TGTGCCAGCAGCTTAGGTTCAGGGGGTATCAATCAGCCCCAGCATTTT.

This clonotype was detected only a few times. The rearrangement links TRBV7-9 to TRBJ2-2; no reliable D call. Germline V gives CDR1 SEHNR, CDR2 FQNEAQ (reference sequence). Trimming left V 8 bases short and J 7 bases short, with 14 bases between. The CDR3 loop spans 13 amino acids. This CDR3 is CASFTGADGELFF. The CDR3 coding sequence is TGTGCCAGCTTCACGGGCGCGGACGGGGAGCTGTTTTTT.

This clonotype was picked up many times. The chain carries TRBV7-6 and TRBJ2-7, with D perhaps being TRBD1 or TRBD2 (5 bases each). V lost 5 bases, J lost 7 bases, and 12 bases lay in between. CDR1 is SGHVS and CDR2 is FNYEAQ in the germline V gene. This CDR3 comprises 12 residues. The chain's CDR3 is CASSPRDGEQYF. As DNA, the CDR3 is TGTGCCAGCAGCCCTAGGGACGGAGAGCAGTACTTC.

The chain has TRBV6-2 or TRBV6-3 and TRBJ2-7; 11 bases are shared with TRBD2. The CDR3 is 14 amino acids. J gave up 6 bases and V 7 bases, and 8 bases lay outside the gene matches. CDR1 and CDR2 (germline): MNHEY, SVGEGT. The CDR3 spells CASKLALAGGEQYF. The CDR3 bases are TGTGCCAGCAAGTTGGCGCTAGCGGGAGGCGAGCAGTACTTC.

This clonotype was recorded many times. The chain has TRBV5-4 and TRBJ1-1, with TRBD1 matching over 8 bases. CDR3 length equals 14 residues. Germline values: CDR1 SGHNT, CDR2 YYREEE (reference sequence). J lost 6 bases, V lost 4 bases, and 8 bases had no gene match. This CDR3 reads CASSAGGIGAEAFF. DNA of the CDR3: TGTGCCAGCAGCGCAGGGGGCATAGGCGCTGAAGCTTTCTTT.

This clonotype was observed at least ten times. In DNA, the CDR3 is TGTGCCATCAGTGAGGCGGGATCTAGGGGCAATGAGCAGTTCTTC. Translation gives CAISEAGSRGNEQFF. The chain combines TRBV10-3 with TRBJ2-1; maybe TRBD2 (6 bases). The CDR3 contains 15 residues. Deletions cut 2 bases from V and 6 bases from J, with 14 bases between. Germline V gene lookup returns CDR1 ENHRY and CDR2 SYGVKD.

This clonotype was picked up a small number of times. The rearrangement uses TRBV7-3 and TRBJ2-6, with 8 nucleotides matching TRBD1. Germline lookup yields CDR1 SGHTA and CDR2 FQGTGA. V was pared by 5 bases and J by 11 bases, with 11 bases of the junction left unmatched. The CDR3 sequence is 15 residues long. DNA for the CDR3: TGTGCCAGCAGCCCCGATCGATTGACAGGGGACGTCCTGACTTTC. Its translation: CASSPDRLTGDVLTF.

This clonotype was recorded at least ten times. The chain has TRBV12-5 and TRBJ1-1; D ambiguous. Germline lookup yields CDR1 LGHNT and CDR2 FRNRAP. This CDR3 region has 11 residues. Trimming removed 2 bases at V and 6 bases at J, with 4 bases between. The CDR3 coding sequence is TGTGCTAGTGGTTTGTTCTCTGAAGCTTTCTTT. Translation: CASGLFSEAFF.

This clonotype was seen repeatedly, ten times or more. V gene TRBV6-6 combines with J gene TRBJ2-5; TRBD2 aligns across 8 bases. Losses at the gene ends were 5 bases for V and 3 bases for J; bases not matched to a gene: 8. This CDR3 has 15 residues. CDR1 and CDR2 from the germline V gene are MNHNY and SVGAGI (reference sequence). CDR3 sequence reads: CASSPRAGVEETQYF. CDR3 nucleotides: TGTGCCAGCAGTCCTCGAGCGGGAGTGGAAGAGACCCAGTACTTC.

Details on this clonotype: This clone may be a read error of a much larger clone one base away. CDR3: CAGRAETGPLSYNEQFF. The CDR3 DNA reads as TGTGCCGGCCGGGCGGAGACAGGTCCCCTCTCCTACAATGAGCAGTTCTTC. The chain employs TRBV27 and TRBJ2-1, with TRBD1 as a possible D gene (6 bases). CDR3 length: 17 residues. Between the trimmed V and J ends, which lost 11 bases and 0 bases, there was a span of 23 bases. Looked up from germline, CDR1 is MNHEY and CDR2 is SMNVEV (reference sequence).